The clone carrying this TCR beta chain showed up just a few times. A 5'RACE template-switching step, the method used to make TCR cDNA, added a universal primer site and UMIs. TCRdb independently ran MiXCR on the 5' RACE reads; one entry per CDR3 protein. The table records 75,000 to 100,000 distinct CDR3 sequences, around 9.8% of them present only once. CDR1 is KGHSH, CDR2 LQKENI, per germline. The CDR3 extends over 17 amino acids. Trimming left V 1 base short and J 0 bases short, with 13 bases between. The data derive from a study of T cells after yellow fever vaccination. Study-wide results and caveats: Contamination by abundant bulk-population clonotypes could be present in FACS-sorted repertoires. The study re-detected most primary-vaccination clones after the booster (under 97% CD4, 85% to 90% CD8). Clonotypes appearing in both CD4 and CD8 compartments existed, and their share was small.

The sample here was CD8+ T cells not binding an NS4B(214-222) dextramer, sorted from PBMCs, taken around 16 days after the first yellow fever vaccination. The receptor was isolated from a man younger than 30 who received the YFV17D yellow fever vaccine. The chain uses TRBV18 and TRBJ2-1; TRBD1 might be the D (5 bases). The CDR3 reads CASSPLGPGNSYNEQFF. Here the CDR3 DNA reads TGTGCCAGCTCACCACTTGGGCCAGGGAACTCCTACAATGAGCAGTTCTTC.